This T cell receptor beta chain was recorded in a study of shared clonotypes between healthy human individuals. About the study: Every donor yielded three CD4 naive, three CD4 memory, two CD8 naive and one CD8 memory plate.

Donation came from healthy HIV-negative adults that had no recent acute infections or vaccinations. The CDR3 extends over 17 amino acids. Per the original methods: Junction-only immunoSEQ data arrived without quality scores, meaning filtering differed. Assay: immunoSEQ multiplex PCR; the TCRdb copy retains only in-frame clones and omits some. From that table come the V and J calls and clone size; the DNA was used to work out D and trimming. The repertoire has about 2.4 million clones, roughly 92% of them found once; the top ten carry over 0.12%. The gene calls are TRBV21-1 and TRBJ2-7; TRBD1, the D gene given by the table, was not confirmed from the DNA. TRBV21-1 is listed as a pseudogene. The sequencing input was naive CD4+ T cells sorted from blood. Subset reported: CD45RA+ positively selected. The TCR sequence derives from a man younger than 35 in good health. The chain's CDR3 is CASSRPGQGALSYEQYF. CDR3 coding DNA: TGTGCCAGCAGCAGACCGGGACAGGGGGCCCTCTCCTACGAGCAGTACTTC.